This T cell receptor (beta chain) was identified in a study of shared clonotypes between healthy human individuals. The repertoire was sequenced with immunoSEQ multiplex PCR; TCRdb's copy has only in-frame clones and lacks some. This sample has roughly 2,000,000 clones; just over 90% occur once, and the top ten carry approximately 1.7%. The junction had 8 bases not matched to a gene; V was cut back by 6 bases and J by 4 bases. This CDR3 is 15 amino acids long. Germline V gene sequence: CDR1 MNHEY, CDR2 SVGAGI. As defined, naive CD8 cells were CD45RO-negative and positively selected for CCR7, with terminally differentiated effector memory CD45RA+ cells excluded. Donors were Caucasian adults residing in Nashville, Tennessee, USA.

The chain links TRBV6-5 to TRBJ2-7, with TRBD2 matching over 11 bases. The sequenced sample was naive CD8+ T cells from PBMCs. The sequence derives from a man younger than 35 in good health. Some clones in this sample may be carry-over from other donors' samples. CDR3 residues: CASSLLAGEGYEQYF. In DNA form, the CDR3 reads TGTGCCAGCAGCTTACTAGCGGGAGAAGGATACGAGCAGTACTTC.